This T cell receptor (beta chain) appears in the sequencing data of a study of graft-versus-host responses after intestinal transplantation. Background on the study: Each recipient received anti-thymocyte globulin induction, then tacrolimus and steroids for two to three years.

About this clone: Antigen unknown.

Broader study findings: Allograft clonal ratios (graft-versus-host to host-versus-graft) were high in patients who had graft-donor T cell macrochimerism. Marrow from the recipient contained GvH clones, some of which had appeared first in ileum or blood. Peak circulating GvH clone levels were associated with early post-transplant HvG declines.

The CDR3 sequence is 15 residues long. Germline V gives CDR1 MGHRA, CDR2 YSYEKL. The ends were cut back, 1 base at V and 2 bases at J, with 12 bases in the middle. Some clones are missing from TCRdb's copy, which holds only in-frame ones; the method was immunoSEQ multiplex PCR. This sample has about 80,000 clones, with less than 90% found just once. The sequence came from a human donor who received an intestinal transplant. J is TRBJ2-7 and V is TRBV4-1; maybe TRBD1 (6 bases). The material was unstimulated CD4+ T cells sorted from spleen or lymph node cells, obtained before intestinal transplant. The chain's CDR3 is CASSQGTAFPYEQYF. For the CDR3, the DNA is TGCGCCAGCAGCCAAGGGACAGCCTTCCCCTACGAGCAGTACTTC.